The text below deals with one T cell receptor beta chain. After removal of 0 bases from V and 6 bases from J, the junction contained 11 bases not matched to a gene. Per germline, CDR1 LGHNA and CDR2 YNFKEQ. This CDR3 is 18 amino acids long. The sample originates from a study of blood T cell repertoires in COVID-19. TCRdb keeps only in-frame clones here, not all; method: immunoSEQ multiplex PCR. The sample consists of fewer than 75,000 clones, about 88% of them appearing once. V gene TRBV4-2 combines with J gene TRBJ1-6; 7 bases fit TRBD1. Specimen: peripheral blood. This TCR derives from a man between 65 and 80 years old with acute or convalescent COVID-19. The CDR3 here is CASSQDQTGSLVNSPLHF. The CDR3 bases are TGTGCCAGCAGCCAAGATCAGACAGGGTCCCTGGTTAATTCACCCCTCCACTTT.